This entry lists 11 T cell receptor beta chains sequenced from one sample in a study of cytomegalovirus exposure and HLA in healthy donors. PCR primers comprised 60 Vbeta and 13 Jbeta primers. Produced via immunoSEQ multiplex PCR; TCRdb's table is partial and in-frame only. This table holds some 150,000 clones, approximately 80% found once. Specimen: PBMCs. The receptors stem from a man under 40 in good health and CMV-seropositive.

The J gene is TRBJ1-5, the V gene TRBV7-2, with D possibly matching TRBD1 (5 bases). In germline, CDR1 is SGHTA, CDR2 FQGNSA. This CDR3 has 15 residues. V was clipped by 1 base and J by 7 bases, with 14 bases between them. The CDR3 spells CASSLDAGTGQPQHF. CDR3 sequence (DNA): TGTGCCAGCAGCTTAGATGCGGGGACGGGCCAGCCCCAGCATTTT.

The sample holds a few counts of this clone. The chain is built from TRBV7-4 and TRBJ1-5, with D maybe TRBD1 (6 bases). Germline V gene lookup returns CDR1 SGHVT and CDR2 SQSDAQ. Trimming took off 6 bases at V and 0 bases at J, with 15 bases between the two ends. CDR3 length equals 16 residues. This chain's CDR3 is CASRRTAEISNQPQHF. The CDR3 DNA sequence: TGTGCCAGCAGAAGGACAGCCGAAATTAGCAATCAGCCCCAGCATTTT.

The rearrangement joins TRBV5-1 to TRBJ2-7; a possible D gene is TRBD2 (5 bases). Trimming cost V 4 bases and J 2 bases, with 10 bases left between them. CDR3 size: 13 residues. Germline CDR1 SGHRS, CDR2 YFSETQ. CDR3 region: CASSLDGTYEQYF. CDR3 DNA: TGCGCCAGCAGCCTTGACGGGACCTACGAGCAGTACTTC. Filled out from reference TRBV5-1 and TRBJ2-7, the complete variable domain reads KAGVTQTPRYLIKTRGQQVTLSCSPISGHRSVSWYQQTPGQGLQFLFEYFSETQRNKGNFPGRFSGRQFSNSRSEMNVSTLELGDSALYLCASSLDGTYEQYFGPGTRLTVT.

Only a few counts were recorded for this clone. The rearrangement links TRBV7-6 to TRBJ2-5, with TRBD1 matching over 8 bases. Germline V gene lookup returns CDR1 SGHVS and CDR2 FNYEAQ. The CDR3 runs to 15 residues. Trimming at V came to 1 base and at J to 5 bases, leaving 6 bases not matched to a gene. The CDR3 sequence is CASSLGQGAGETQYF. In nucleotides, the CDR3 is TGTGCCAGCAGCTTAGGTCAGGGGGCGGGTGAGACCCAGTACTTC.

This chain uses TRBV29-1 with TRBJ2-3; possibly TRBD1 for D (6 bases). This CDR3 has 17 amino acids. Between the trimmed V and J ends, which lost 7 bases and 0 bases, there was a span of 23 bases. Germline V gene lookup returns CDR1 SQVTM and CDR2 ANQGSEA. The CDR3 spells CSAELPGHLWSTDTQYF. The DNA for the CDR3 is TGCAGCGCTGAGCTCCCGGGACACCTCTGGAGCACAGATACGCAGTATTTT.

In its sample, this clone was seen a few times. CDR3 DNA sequence: TGCGCCAGCAGCTGGGGGACAATCCAAGAGACCCAGTACTTC. This sequence encodes CASSWGTIQETQYF. The rearrangement uses TRBV5-1 and TRBJ2-5; weak D call: TRBD1 (6 bases). With 3 bases removed from V and 1 base from J, the gap between germline ends came to 10 bases. Per the germline V gene, CDR1 is SGHRS and CDR2 is YFSETQ. The CDR3 is 14 amino acids.

V gene TRBV4-1 combines with J gene TRBJ2-3; 8 nucleotides agree with TRBD1. The V and J ends lost 1 base and 5 bases, in that order; junction bases with no gene match: 8. The germline gives CDR1 MGHRA, CDR2 YSYEKL. The CDR3 totals 16 residues. The CDR3 DNA sequence: TGCGCCAGCAGCCAAGGGCAGGCAGGGGGCTTAGATACGCAGTATTTT. Its protein is CASSQGQAGGLDTQYF.

CDR3 sequence reads: CAWSLGTGQYNYGYTF. The CDR3 DNA is TGTGCCTGGAGTCTCGGGACAGGCCAATATAACTATGGCTACACCTTC. The chain employs TRBV30 and TRBJ1-2, with 8 nucleotides matching TRBD1. The CDR3 extends over 16 amino acids. V was pared by 2 bases and J by 1 base, with 9 bases of the junction left unmatched. Germline V CDR1 and CDR2: GTSNPN, SVGIG (reference sequence). Full variable domain (outside the CDR3, taken from reference TRBV30 and TRBJ1-2): SQTIHQWPATLVQPVGSPLSLECTVEGTSNPNLYWYRQAAGRGLQLLFYSVGIGQISSEVPQNLSASRPQDRQFILSSKKLLLSDSGFYLCAWSLGTGQYNYGYTFGSGTRLTVV.

V usage is TRBV14 and J usage is TRBJ1-1; D possibly corresponds to TRBD1 (6 bases). The CDR3 sequence is 14 residues long. Germline V gene lookup returns CDR1 SGHDN and CDR2 FVKESK. The V end lost 6 bases, the J end lost 4 bases, and 15 bases lay between the germline ends. CDR3 region: CASSLFTGLTEAFF. CDR3 coding DNA: TGTGCCAGCAGTCTATTTACAGGGCTCACTGAAGCTTTCTTT.

V and J are TRBV19 and TRBJ1-6, with 7 bases matching TRBD1. Germline CDR1 and CDR2: LNHDA and SQIVND (reference sequence). Trimming cost V 2 bases and J 7 bases; bases outside gene matches: 2. The length of the CDR3 is 14 residues. In DNA form, the CDR3 reads TGTGCCAGTAGTATACGGGACAGAAATTCACCCCTCCACTTT. Residues: CASSIRDRNSPLHF. The full variable domain, in which reference TRBV19 and TRBJ1-6 provide the parts outside the CDR3, is DGGITQSPKYLFRKEGQNVTLSCEQNLNHDAMYWYRQDPGQGLRLIYYSQIVNDFQKGDIAEGYSVSREKKESFPLTVTSAQKNPTAFYLCASSIRDRNSPLHFGNGTRLTVT.

A few counts support this clone. The chain is built from TRBV6-5 and TRBJ1-2; perhaps TRBD1 as D (6 bases). V lost 6 bases, J lost 5 bases, and 16 bases lay in between. There are 14 residues in the CDR3. The germline V gene has CDR1 MNHEY and CDR2 SVGAGI. The CDR3, as DNA: TGTGCCAGCAGACCTACAGGGTATTGGTATGGCTACACCTTC. It codes for CASRPTGYWYGYTF.